This T cell receptor beta chain was captured in a study of cytomegalovirus exposure and HLA in healthy donors. Per the germline V gene, CDR1 is MDHEN and CDR2 is SYDVKM. V lost 5 bases and J lost 6; bases outside the gene matches: 11. The CDR3 is 16 amino acids. Repertoires were generated with immunoSEQ multiplex PCR, while TCRdb's copy carries only in-frame clones and drops some. The sample comprises around 250,000 clones, 90% of which are singletons, and 0.35% to 0.4% rests with the top ten. The V gene is TRBV28, the J gene TRBJ2-1; TRBD2 matches 9 bases. The receptor was isolated from a young woman in good health and CMV-seronegative. The sequencing input was PBMCs. The CDR3 nucleotides are TGTGCCAGCAGTACTGTTGGCGGGGGGGCTCTCAATGAGCAGTTCTTC. Protein sequence: CASSTVGGGALNEQFF.